This entry concerns a single TCR beta chain. Its target is not known. The data originate from a study of B cell selection in AIRE deficiency. CD4+CD127+ cells were sorted as the conventional CD4 T cells. Between the trimmed V and J ends, which lost 5 bases and 7 bases, there was a span of 12 bases. Germline V gene data show CDR1 as SGHTA and CDR2 as FQGNSA. The CDR3 spans 13 residues. Only in-frame clones appear in the TCRdb table, and some are missing; sequencing was by immunoSEQ multiplex PCR. The sample lists 20,000 to 25,000 clones, around 97% occurring once. Regarding the study as a whole: Healthy Tconv contained roughly two fifths of shared healthy Treg sequences; only TCRbeta sequenced.

The TCR originated in a human donor in good health. The rearrangement uses TRBV7-2 and TRBJ1-5; a weak D match, TRBD1 (5 bases). The sample comprised CD4+CD127+ conventional T cells sorted from PBMCs. The CDR3 sequence is CASSRMRGQPQHF. CDR3 coding DNA: TGTGCCAGCAGCCGTATGCGGGGGCAGCCCCAGCATTTT.